These 2 T cell receptor beta chains were all obtained from the same sample, sequenced in a study of T-cell reconstitution after alpha-beta-depleted transplantation in children. The TCRbeta library was prepared with unique molecular identifiers. TCRdb re-called the PCR reads with MiXCR, one entry per CDR3 protein. The sample records about 72,000 distinct CDR3 sequences, 6% to 8.5% being singletons. Sequencing was performed on PBMCs from the stem cell graft donor, taken from the stem cell graft. The receptors were sampled from a human donor who donated a stem cell graft to a child with acute lymphoblastic leukemia.

The DNA for the CDR3 is TGTGCCAGCAGCCAAGGTTCTGGGGGAAGGAAGCCCCAGCATTTT. Its protein product is CASSQGSGGRKPQHF. The chain has TRBV3-1 and TRBJ1-5; D might be TRBD1 (5 bases). Per the germline V gene, CDR1 is LGHDT and CDR2 is YNNKEL (reference sequence). The V end was cut by 1 base, the J end by 8 bases, with 15 bases between. This CDR3 has 15 amino acids.

This clonotype has ten or more counts. The chain recombines TRBV7-2 with TRBJ2-7; TRBD1 or TRBD2 may be the D gene (5 bases each). With 1 base removed from V and 2 bases from J, the gap between germline ends came to 24 bases. The CDR3 is made up of 19 amino acids. Germline V gives CDR1 SGHTA, CDR2 FQGNSA. The CDR3 sequence is CASSLDHGQNPLGAYEQYF. The CDR3 nucleotides read TGTGCCAGCAGCTTAGATCACGGACAAAACCCCCTGGGAGCCTACGAGCAGTACTTC.